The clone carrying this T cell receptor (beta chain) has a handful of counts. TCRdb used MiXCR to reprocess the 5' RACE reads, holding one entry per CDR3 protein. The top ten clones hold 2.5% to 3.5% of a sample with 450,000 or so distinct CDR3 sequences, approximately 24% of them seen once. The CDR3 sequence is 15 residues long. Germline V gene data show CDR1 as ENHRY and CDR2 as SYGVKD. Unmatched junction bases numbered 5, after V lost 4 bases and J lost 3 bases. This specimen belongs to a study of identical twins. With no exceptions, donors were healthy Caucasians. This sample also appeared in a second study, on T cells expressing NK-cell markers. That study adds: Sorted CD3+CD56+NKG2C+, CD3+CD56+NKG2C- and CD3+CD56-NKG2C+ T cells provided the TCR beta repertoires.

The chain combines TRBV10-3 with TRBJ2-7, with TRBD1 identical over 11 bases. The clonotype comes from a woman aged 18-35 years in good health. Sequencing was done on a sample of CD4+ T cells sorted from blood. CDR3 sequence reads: CAISGPGQGDYEQYF. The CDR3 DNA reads TGTGCCATCAGTGGGCCGGGACAGGGGGACTACGAGCAGTACTTC.